A selection of T cell receptor beta chains follows, all from one sample in a study of cytomegalovirus exposure and HLA in healthy donors. Sequencing was performed with immunoSEQ multiplex PCR; in TCRdb, only in-frame clones are kept and a portion is missing. The sample contains around 67,000 clones, 75% to 85% of which appear only once. The sample comprised PBMCs. Every receptor here comes from a man aged 18-30 years in good health and CMV-seropositive. CDR3s leave out the opening cysteine and the closing phenylalanine or tryptophan. Fields, in order: V gene, D gene, CDR3 protein. D genes are given only for firm matches.

TRBV5-4,-,ASSVDISNTEAF
TRBV6-4,-,ASSEAGHYGYT
TRBV19,-,ASRTGVTQY
TRBV30,-,AWSVIPGNTEAF
TRBV30,TRBD1,AWSDPGTGGYEQY
TRBV5-1,-,ASSLFPGYYEQY
TRBV6-5,-,ASTSGGYGYT
TRBV6-1,-,ASSPTITTKEKLF
TRBV6-1,-,ASRREYGETQY
TRBV29-1,-,SVDRGGTGELF
TRBV5-1,-,ASSDTGHTEAF
TRBV29-1,-,SVFDRGDTEAF
TRBV2,-,ASSEVLLTEAF
TRBV7-2,-,ASSSGQETQY
TRBV28,TRBD1,ASSRDMTGSNQPQH
TRBV13,-,ASSLLTDTQY
TRBV4-2,TRBD1,ASSQDQRGHDTEAF
TRBV30,-,AWSVRGPSVTEAF
TRBV14,TRBD1,ASSQAGTGTAVAF
TRBV6-5,TRBD1,ASSYGTGGTEAF
TRBV7-6,-,ASSPLPDTGYT
TRBV11-3,TRBD1,ASSPGTGAPYEQY
TRBV5-4,-,ASSLWQVLFYT
TRBV28,TRBD2,ASGLAGSYEQY
TRBV7-9,-,ASSSYTGELF
TRBV6-5,TRBD1,ASSPSDRLGNTIY
TRBV30,-,AWRLTALVPGELF
TRBV5-1,-,ASSFGQPNTEAF
TRBV5-4,-,ASSLGGGEKLF
TRBV5-4,-,ASSFQDTQY
TRBV2,-,ASSPSGGPRNTIY
TRBV30,TRBD1,ASIGQGATNEKLF
TRBV11-2,-,ASSSYLQETQY
TRBV30,TRBD1,AWVRDSSGANVLT
TRBV6-5,-,ASSERYQETQY
TRBV5-4,TRBD2,ASSPPNSGSQETQY
TRBV4-1,-,ASSQDRDTDRPQH
TRBV29-1,-,SVEPGGLTDTQY
TRBV9,TRBD1,ASSVGDRGKLF
TRBV7-8,TRBD2,ASSPVASGRYEQY
TRBV4-2,TRBD2,ASSHRTSGDLETQY
TRBV6-5,-,ASSYAEGQGGYT
TRBV27,-,ASSLQGTNTEAF
TRBV30,-,AWSVGGGNEKLF
TRBV29-1,-,SALRSGAGELF